One TCR beta chain is described in this entry. Its antigen remains unknown. This sample stems from a study of T cell responses to AZD1222 COVID-19 vaccine. V was cut by 9 bases and J by 4 bases, with 24 bases left in between. CDR3 length: 16 amino acids. In germline, CDR1 is SNHLY, CDR2 FYNNEI. The data were produced by immunoSEQ multiplex PCR, yet TCRdb's version contains in-frame clones alone and is incomplete. The table records 140,000 to 150,000 clones, around 83% of them present only once. General study findings and limits: In all cases, repertoires were sampled only after the peak T cell response.

V gene TRBV2 combines with J gene TRBJ1-1; unclear D gene. The source material was peripheral blood, sampled on day 0 of MenACWY control vaccination. The TCR originated in an adult in good health. DNA for the CDR3: TGTGCCAGTCGCGGTGGGTTTAAGGCCTTGGGCACTGAAGCTTTCTTT. This codes for CASRGGFKALGTEAFF.